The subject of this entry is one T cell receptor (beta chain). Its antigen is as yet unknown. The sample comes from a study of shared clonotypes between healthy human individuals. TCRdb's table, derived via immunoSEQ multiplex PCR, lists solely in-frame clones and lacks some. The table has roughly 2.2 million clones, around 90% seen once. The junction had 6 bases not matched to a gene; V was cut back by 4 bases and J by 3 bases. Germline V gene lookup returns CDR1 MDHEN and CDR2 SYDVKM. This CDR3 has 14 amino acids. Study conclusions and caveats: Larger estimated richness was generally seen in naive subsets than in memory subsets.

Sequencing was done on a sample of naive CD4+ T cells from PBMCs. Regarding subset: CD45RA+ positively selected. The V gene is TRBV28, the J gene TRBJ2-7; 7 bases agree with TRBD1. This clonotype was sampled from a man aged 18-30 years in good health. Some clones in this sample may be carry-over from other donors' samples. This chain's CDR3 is CASSSGQLGYEQYF. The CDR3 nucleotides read TGTGCCAGCAGTTCGGGACAGTTAGGCTACGAGCAGTACTTC.